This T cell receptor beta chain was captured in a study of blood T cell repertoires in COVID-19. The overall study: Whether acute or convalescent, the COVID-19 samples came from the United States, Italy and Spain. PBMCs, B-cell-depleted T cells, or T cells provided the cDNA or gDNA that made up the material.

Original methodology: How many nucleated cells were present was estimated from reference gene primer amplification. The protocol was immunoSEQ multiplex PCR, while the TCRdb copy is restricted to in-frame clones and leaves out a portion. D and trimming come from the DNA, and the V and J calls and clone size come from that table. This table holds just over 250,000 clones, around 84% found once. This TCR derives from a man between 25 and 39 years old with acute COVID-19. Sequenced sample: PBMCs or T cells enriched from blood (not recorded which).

The CDR3 loop reads CASSGTIGLYGYTF. The CDR3, as DNA: TGTGCCAGCAGCGGTACCATAGGACTCTATGGCTACACCTTC. The chain carries TRBV7-3 and TRBJ1-2; no firm D call. The CDR3 length is 14 residues. Germline V gene lookup returns CDR1 SGHTA and CDR2 FQGTGA. V was shortened by 5 bases and J by 4 bases, with 14 bases between the two germline ends.